This T cell receptor (beta chain) was observed in a study of cytomegalovirus exposure and HLA in healthy donors. Study-wide results and limits: Rates of TCR association differed by HLA locus in a later analysis, with DRB1 highest and HLA-C lowest. An analysis was carried out later, and it reportedly showed fewer N-insertions in an Asian-associated ancestry cluster than the roughly 700-donor mean. Many donors carried some public TCRs, although rarity characterized most TCR sequences.

The PCR used 60 Vbeta and 13 Jbeta primers. Here immunoSEQ multiplex PCR was the method, and the copy in TCRdb shows in-frame clones only, minus some. The table lists more than 70,000 clones, approximately 70% of them singletons. CDR1 is SGHVS and CDR2 is FQNEAQ in the germline V gene. CDR3 size: 14 residues. As regards this clone: Its antigen is still unknown. At one of its ends the junction is not consistent with the germline gene, which may arise from a read error.

Specimen: PBMCs. The chain is built from TRBV7-8 and TRBJ2-5; tentatively, D is TRBD1 (5 bases). The receptor comes from a woman in her 50s in good health and CMV-seropositive. The CDR3 nucleotides read TGTGCCAGCAGGTGGCTGTGGGGCCAAGAGATCCAGTACTTC. It translates to CASRWLWGQEIQYF.